This T cell receptor beta chain is drawn from a study of vaccination and CD4 T cells after COVID-19. Study summary: Overlapping peptides covering the spike proteins of SARS-CoV-2, HCoV-NL63, HCoV-OC43 and HCoV-229E were added to stimulate cells. Cultures serving as controls received a peptide pool (CEFX or HIV-1 Nef) or no peptide.

As concerns this clonotype: Its antigen is still unknown. An end of the junction does not agree with germline; a read error may underlie this.

Cultured CD4+ T cell DNA was sequenced using the Oncomine TCR Beta short-read assay. TCRdb redid the calling of the PCR reads with MiXCR, one entry per CDR3 protein. The sample carries roughly 14,000 distinct CDR3 sequences, roughly 50% recorded once. Stated treatment: approximately nine-day PBMC culture with coronavirus spike peptide pools or control peptides (ViraFEST assay). The CDR3 is 11 residues long. CDR1 is MNHEY, CDR2 SVGEGT, per germline. The receptor was isolated from a human donor who had recovered from COVID-19. The chain links TRBV6-2 or TRBV6-3 to TRBJ1-2; possible D gene TRBD1, 5 bases. The specimen sequenced was CD4+ T cells from blood, cultured in vitro. CDR3 sequence reads: CASNTGPELSF. The CDR3 DNA reads TGTGCCAGCAACACAGGACCAGAACTCTCCTTC.